This TCR beta chain came from a study of immune cell composition in non-small cell lung cancer. This CDR3 spans 15 amino acids. V lost 3 bases, J lost 1 base, and 10 bases lay in between. Per germline, CDR1 KGHSH and CDR2 LQKENI. Normal lung was taken at the farthest possible site, at least 3 cm from tumour. Frozen unsorted single-cell suspensions supplied the genomic DNA. Study-wide findings and caveats: Smoking pack-years did not significantly correlate with tumour TCR-beta clonality.

Only in-frame clones appear in the TCRdb table, and some are missing; sequencing was by immunoSEQ multiplex PCR. The table records 400 to 500 clones, about 70% of them present only once. As regards this clone: Its antigen remains unidentified.

The V call is TRBV18, the J call TRBJ1-5; the D gene is possibly TRBD1 (6 bases). The source of this sequence is a human donor with non-small cell lung cancer. Sequences were obtained from non-adjacent lung tissue. The CDR3 region is CASSPPGTSNQPQHF. Written as DNA, the CDR3 is TGTGCCAGCTCACCGCCAGGGACAAGCAATCAGCCCCAGCATTTT.